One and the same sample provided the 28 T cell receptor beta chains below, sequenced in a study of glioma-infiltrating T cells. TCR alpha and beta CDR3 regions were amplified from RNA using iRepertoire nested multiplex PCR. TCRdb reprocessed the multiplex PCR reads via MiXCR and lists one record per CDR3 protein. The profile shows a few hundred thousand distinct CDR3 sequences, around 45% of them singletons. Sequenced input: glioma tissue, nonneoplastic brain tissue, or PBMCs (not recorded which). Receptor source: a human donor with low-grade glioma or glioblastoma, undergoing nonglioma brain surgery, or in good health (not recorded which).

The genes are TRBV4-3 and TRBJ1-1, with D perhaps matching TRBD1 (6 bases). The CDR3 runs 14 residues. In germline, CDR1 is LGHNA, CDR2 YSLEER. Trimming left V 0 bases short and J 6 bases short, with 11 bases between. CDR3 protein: CASSQDHGTSEAFF. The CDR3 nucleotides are TGCGCCAGCAGCCAAGATCACGGGACATCTGAAGCTTTCTTT.

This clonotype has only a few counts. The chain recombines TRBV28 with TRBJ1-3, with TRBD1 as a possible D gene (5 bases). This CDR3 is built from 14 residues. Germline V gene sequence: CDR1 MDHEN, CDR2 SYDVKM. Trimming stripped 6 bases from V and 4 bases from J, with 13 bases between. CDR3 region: CASSLGGVGNTIYF. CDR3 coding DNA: TGTGCCAGCAGCTTGGGGGGTGTAGGAAACACCATATATTTT.

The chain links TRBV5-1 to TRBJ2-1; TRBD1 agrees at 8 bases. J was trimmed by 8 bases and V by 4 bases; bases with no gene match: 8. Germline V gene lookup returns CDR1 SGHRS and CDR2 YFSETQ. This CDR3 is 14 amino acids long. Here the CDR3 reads CASSRFGQGDEQFF. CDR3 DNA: TGCGCCAGCAGCCGTTTCGGACAGGGCGATGAGCAGTTCTTC.

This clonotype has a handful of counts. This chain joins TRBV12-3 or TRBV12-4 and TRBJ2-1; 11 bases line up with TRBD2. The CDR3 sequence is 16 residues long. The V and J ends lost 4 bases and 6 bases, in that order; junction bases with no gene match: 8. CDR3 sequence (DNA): TGTGCCAGCAGTTCCGTTGGGACTAGCGGCCTCAATGAGCAGTTCTTC. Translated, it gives CASSSVGTSGLNEQFF.

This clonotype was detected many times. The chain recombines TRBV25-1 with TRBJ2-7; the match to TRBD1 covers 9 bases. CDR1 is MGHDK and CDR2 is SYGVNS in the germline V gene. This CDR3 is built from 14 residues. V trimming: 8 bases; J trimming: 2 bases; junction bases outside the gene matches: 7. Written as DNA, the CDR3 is TGTGCCAGCGGCCACGGGACAGGGCCCTACGAGCAGTACTTC. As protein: CASGHGTGPYEQYF.

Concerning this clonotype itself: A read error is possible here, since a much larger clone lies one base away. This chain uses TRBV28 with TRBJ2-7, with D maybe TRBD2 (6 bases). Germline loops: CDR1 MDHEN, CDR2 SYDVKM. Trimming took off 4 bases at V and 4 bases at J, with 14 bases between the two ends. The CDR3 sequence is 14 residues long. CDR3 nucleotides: TGTGCCAGCAGTTATGGAGTAGCGGAATACGAGCAGTACTTC. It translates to CASSYGVAEYEQYF. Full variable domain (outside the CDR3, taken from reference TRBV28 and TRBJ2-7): DVKVTQSSRYLVKRTGEKVFLECVQDMDHENMFWYRQDPGLGLRLIYFSYDVKMKEKGDIPEGYSVSREKKERFSLILESASTNQTSMYLCASSYGVAEYEQYFGPGTRLTVT.

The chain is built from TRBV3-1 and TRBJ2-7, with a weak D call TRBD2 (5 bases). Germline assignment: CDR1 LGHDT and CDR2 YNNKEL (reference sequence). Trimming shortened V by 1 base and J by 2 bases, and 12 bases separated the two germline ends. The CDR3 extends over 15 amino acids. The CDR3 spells CASSQGLGGPYEQYF. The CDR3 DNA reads TGTGCCAGCAGCCAAGGGCTCGGAGGCCCCTACGAGCAGTACTTC.

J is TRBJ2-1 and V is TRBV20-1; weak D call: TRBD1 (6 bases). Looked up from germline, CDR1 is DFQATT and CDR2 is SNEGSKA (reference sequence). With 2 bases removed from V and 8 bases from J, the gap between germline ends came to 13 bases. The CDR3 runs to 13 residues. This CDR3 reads CSARQYRTDEQFF. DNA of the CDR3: TGCAGTGCTAGACAATACAGGACAGATGAGCAGTTCTTC.

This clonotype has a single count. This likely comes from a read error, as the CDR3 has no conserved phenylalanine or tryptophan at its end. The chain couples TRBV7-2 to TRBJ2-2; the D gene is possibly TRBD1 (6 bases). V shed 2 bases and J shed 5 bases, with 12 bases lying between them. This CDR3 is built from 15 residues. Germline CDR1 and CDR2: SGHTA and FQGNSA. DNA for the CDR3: TGTGCCAGCAGCTTACCCAGGGGTAGGACCGGGGAGCTGTTTTCT. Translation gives CASSLPRGRTGELFS.

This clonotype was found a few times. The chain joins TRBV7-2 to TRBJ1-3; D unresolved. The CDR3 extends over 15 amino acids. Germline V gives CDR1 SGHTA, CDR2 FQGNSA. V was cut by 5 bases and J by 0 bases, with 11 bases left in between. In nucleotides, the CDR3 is TGTGCCAGCAGCCCCGGTGTCTCCTCTGGAAACACCATATATTTT. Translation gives CASSPGVSSGNTIYF.

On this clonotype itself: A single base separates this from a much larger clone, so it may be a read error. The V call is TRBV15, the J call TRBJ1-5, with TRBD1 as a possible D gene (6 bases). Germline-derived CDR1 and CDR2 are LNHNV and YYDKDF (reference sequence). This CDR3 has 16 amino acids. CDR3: CSTSGGGGYSNQPQHF. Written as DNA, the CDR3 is TGTTCCACCAGCGGAGGGGGGGGATATAGCAATCAGCCCCAGCATTTT.

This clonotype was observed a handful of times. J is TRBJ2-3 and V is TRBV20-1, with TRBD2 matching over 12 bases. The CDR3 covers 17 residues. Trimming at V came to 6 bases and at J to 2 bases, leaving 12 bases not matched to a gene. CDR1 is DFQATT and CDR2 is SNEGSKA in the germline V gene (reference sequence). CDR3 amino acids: CSAVSSGRVGDTDTQYF. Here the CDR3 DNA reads TGCAGTGCCGTTTCTAGCGGGAGGGTTGGGGACACAGATACGCAGTATTTT.

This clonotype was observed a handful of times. The CDR3 DNA sequence: TGTGCCAGCAGTTTGGGGGACAGGGTCGTCTACGAGCAGTACTTC. Protein product: CASSLGDRVVYEQYF. The rearrangement links TRBV12-3 or TRBV12-4 to TRBJ2-7, with 9 bases identical to TRBD1. The CDR3 covers 15 residues. V shed 3 bases and J 3 bases; nucleotides not matched to a gene: 6.

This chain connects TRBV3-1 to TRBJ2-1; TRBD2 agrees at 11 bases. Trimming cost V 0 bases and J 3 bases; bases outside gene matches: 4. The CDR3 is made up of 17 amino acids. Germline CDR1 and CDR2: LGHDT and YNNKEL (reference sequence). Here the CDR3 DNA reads TGTGCCAGCAGCCAAGAGACTAGCGGGACGGTCTACAATGAGCAGTTCTTC. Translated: CASSQETSGTVYNEQFF.

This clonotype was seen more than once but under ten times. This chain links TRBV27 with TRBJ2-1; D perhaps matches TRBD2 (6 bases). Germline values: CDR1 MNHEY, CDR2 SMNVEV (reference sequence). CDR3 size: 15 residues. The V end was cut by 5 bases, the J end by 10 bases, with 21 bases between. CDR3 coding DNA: TGTGCCAGCAGTACTAGTCTGGGAGGACTATGGGAGCAGTTCTTC. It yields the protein CASSTSLGGLWEQFF.

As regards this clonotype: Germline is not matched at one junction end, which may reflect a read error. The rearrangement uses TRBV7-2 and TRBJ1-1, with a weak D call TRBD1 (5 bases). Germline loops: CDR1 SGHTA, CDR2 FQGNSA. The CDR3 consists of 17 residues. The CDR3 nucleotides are TGTGCCAGCAGCAAAGTCACACGTCTCCCGGTGGACACTGAAGTTTTCTTT. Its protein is CASSKVTRLPVDTEVFF.

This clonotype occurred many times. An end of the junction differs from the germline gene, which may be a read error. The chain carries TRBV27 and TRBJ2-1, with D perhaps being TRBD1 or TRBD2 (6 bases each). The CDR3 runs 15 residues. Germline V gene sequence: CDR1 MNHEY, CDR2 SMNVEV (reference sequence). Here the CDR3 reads CASRPTRGSYNEQFF. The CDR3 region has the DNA TGTGCCAGCAGACCGACTAGGGGGTCCTACAATGAGCAATTCTTC.

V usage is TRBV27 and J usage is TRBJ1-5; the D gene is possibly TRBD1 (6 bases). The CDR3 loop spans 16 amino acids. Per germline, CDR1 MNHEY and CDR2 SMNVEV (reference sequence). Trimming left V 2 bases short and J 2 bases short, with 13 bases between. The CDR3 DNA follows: TGTGCCAGCAGTTTACTGGGGGGCGGTCGCAATCAGCCCCAGCATTTT. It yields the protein CASSLLGGGRNQPQHF.

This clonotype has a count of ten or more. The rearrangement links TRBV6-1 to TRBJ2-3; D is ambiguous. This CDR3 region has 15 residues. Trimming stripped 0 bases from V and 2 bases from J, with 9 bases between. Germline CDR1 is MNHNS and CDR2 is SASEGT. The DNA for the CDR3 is TGTGCCAGCAGTGAAGCAAAGATCCACACAGATACGCAGTATTTT. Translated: CASSEAKIHTDTQYF.

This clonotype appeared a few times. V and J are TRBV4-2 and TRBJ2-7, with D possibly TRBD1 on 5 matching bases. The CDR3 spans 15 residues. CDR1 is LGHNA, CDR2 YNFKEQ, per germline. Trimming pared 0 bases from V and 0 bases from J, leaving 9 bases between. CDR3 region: CASSQDSDTSYEQYF. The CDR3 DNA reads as TGTGCCAGCAGCCAAGATTCGGACACCTCCTACGAGCAGTACTTC.

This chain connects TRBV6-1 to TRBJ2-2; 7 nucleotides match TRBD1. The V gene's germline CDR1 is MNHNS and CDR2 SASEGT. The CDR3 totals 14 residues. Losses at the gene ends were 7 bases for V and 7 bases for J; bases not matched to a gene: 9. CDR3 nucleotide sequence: TGTGCCAGCAACAAAGGACAGGTTGGCGGGGAGCTGTTTTTT. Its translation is CASNKGQVGGELFF.

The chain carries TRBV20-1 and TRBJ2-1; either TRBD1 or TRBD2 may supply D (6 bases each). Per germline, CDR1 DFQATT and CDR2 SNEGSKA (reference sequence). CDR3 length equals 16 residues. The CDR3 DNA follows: TGCACCATGTGGGGGGCTAGCGACATCTCCTACAATGAGCAGTTCTTC. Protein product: CTMWGASDISYNEQFF.

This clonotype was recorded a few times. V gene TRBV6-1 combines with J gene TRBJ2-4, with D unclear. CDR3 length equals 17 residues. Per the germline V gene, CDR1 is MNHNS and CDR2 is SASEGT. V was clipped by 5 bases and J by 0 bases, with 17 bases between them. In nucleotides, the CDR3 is TGTGCCAGCAGTCAACGGGCCAGCCCTTTAGCCAAAAACATTCAGTACTTC. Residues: CASSQRASPLAKNIQYF.

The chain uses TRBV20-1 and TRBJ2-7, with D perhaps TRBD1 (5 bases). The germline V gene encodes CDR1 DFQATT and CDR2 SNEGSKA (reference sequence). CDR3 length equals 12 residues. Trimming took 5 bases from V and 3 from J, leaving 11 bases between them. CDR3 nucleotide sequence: TGCAGTGCTCAACGACAGATCTACGAGCAGTACTTC. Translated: CSAQRQIYEQYF.

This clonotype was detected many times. The CDR3 DNA follows: TGTGCCAGCAGCTTAGAGTCCAATAATGAAAAACTGTTTTTT. Its translation is CASSLESNNEKLFF. J is TRBJ1-4 and V is TRBV7-2; D unclear. The length of the CDR3 is 14 residues. Between the trimmed V and J ends, which lost 1 base and 4 bases, there was a span of 7 bases. Germline V lookup: CDR1 SGHTA, CDR2 FQGNSA.

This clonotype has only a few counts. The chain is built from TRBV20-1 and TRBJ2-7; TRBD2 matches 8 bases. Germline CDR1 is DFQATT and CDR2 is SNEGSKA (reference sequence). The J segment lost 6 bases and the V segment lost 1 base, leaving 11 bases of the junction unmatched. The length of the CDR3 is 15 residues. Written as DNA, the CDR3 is TGCAGTGCTAGAGTCCCTACGGGGGCGGGGGGCGAGCAGTACTTC. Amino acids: CSARVPTGAGGEQYF.

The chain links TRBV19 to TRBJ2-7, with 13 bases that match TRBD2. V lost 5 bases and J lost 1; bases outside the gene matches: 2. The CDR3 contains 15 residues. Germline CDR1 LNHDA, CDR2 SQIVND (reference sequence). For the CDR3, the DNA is TGTGCCAGTAGTCTGGGACTAGCGGGGTCCTACGAGCAGTACTTC. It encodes CASSLGLAGSYEQYF.

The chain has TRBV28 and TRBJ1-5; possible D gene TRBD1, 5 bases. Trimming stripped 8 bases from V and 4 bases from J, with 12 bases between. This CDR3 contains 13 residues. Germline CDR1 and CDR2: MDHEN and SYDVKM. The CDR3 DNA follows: TGTGCCAGCGGATGGCAGGGAAATCAGCCCCAGCATTTT. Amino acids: CASGWQGNQPQHF.